These 24 T cell receptor beta chains came from one sample sequenced in a study of regulatory T cells in long-lasting Graves disease. The authors built TCR beta libraries using iRepertoire HTBI primers and Arm-PCR of CDR3 regions. TCRdb re-called the multiplex PCR reads through MiXCR, storing one row per CDR3 protein. This table holds 250,000 to 300,000 distinct CDR3 sequences, 18% found once. The time point: newly diagnosed GD, antithyroid drugs for less than 3 months. RNA isolated from PBMCs was used to make the TCR library. The data also belong to a second study, concerning T cells in Graves' hyperthyroidism and ophthalmopathy.

Here the sequenced sample was peripheral blood mononuclear cells (PBMCs), taken at new diagnosis, from a patient treated with antithyroid drugs. The receptor set was obtained from a woman in her twenties or thirties with Graves disease.

This clonotype has at least ten counts. V gene TRBV12-3 or TRBV12-4 combines with J gene TRBJ2-1; D possibly corresponds to TRBD2 (5 bases). There are 15 residues in the CDR3. V lost 1 base, J lost 7 bases, and 14 bases lay in between. The CDR3 DNA is TGTGCCAGCAGTTTAGTCTTGGGCGGACTGAATGAGCAGTTCTTC. The encoded protein is CASSLVLGGLNEQFF.

The chain recombines TRBV20-1 with TRBJ2-5; 12 bases are shared with TRBD2. The length of the CDR3 is 16 residues. V was pared by 5 bases and J by 1 base, with 8 bases of the junction left unmatched. In germline, CDR1 is DFQATT, CDR2 SNEGSKA (reference sequence). The CDR3 sequence is CSARIPLAGGQETQYF. The DNA for the CDR3 is TGCAGTGCTCGCATCCCACTAGCGGGGGGCCAAGAGACCCAGTACTTC.

As concerns this clonotype: The junction differs from germline at one of its ends, possibly a read error. V is TRBV10-3 and J is TRBJ2-6; possible D gene TRBD2, 5 bases. Germline-derived CDR1 and CDR2 are ENHRY and SYGVKD. This CDR3 contains 15 residues. For the CDR3, the DNA is TGTGCCAGCAGTGAATTCGGGGCTGGGGCCAACGTCCTGACTTTC. Protein: CASSEFGAGANVLTF.

In its sample, this clonotype was seen many times. This chain links TRBV19 with TRBJ2-2; D not resolved. Germline lookup yields CDR1 LNHDA and CDR2 SQIVND (reference sequence). V was shortened by 3 bases and J by 9 bases, with 5 bases between the two germline ends. The CDR3 loop spans 11 amino acids. The CDR3 sequence: CASSMGRELFF. CDR3 coding DNA: TGTGCCAGTAGTATGGGCAGGGAGCTGTTTTTT.

This clonotype has ten or more counts. CDR3 coding DNA: TGTGCCAGCAGCTTACGATGGGGTTCGGATAATGAAAAACTGTTTTTT. This translates into CASSLRWGSDNEKLFF. The chain joins TRBV11-2 to TRBJ1-4; D is undetermined. This CDR3 contains 16 residues. Germline CDR1 and CDR2: SGHAT and FQNNGV. Trimming shortened V by 2 bases and J by 4 bases, and 14 bases separated the two germline ends.

Ten or more counts support this clonotype. V usage is TRBV7-8 and J usage is TRBJ1-2; 10 bases are shared with TRBD1. With V trimmed by 5 bases and J by 1 base, 10 bases remained unmatched. Germline V gene sequence: CDR1 SGHVS, CDR2 FQNEAQ. There are 17 residues in the CDR3. The CDR3, as DNA: TGTGCCAGCAGCAAGGGACAGGGGCGCCCTAATAACTATGGCTACACCTTC. Amino acid sequence: CASSKGQGRPNNYGYTF.

This clonotype has ten or more counts. V is TRBV11-2 and J is TRBJ1-4; no definite D call. The CDR3 contains 14 residues. V was pared by 5 bases and J by 2 bases, with 9 bases between. Germline CDR1 is SGHAT and CDR2 is FQNNGV. In DNA form, the CDR3 reads TGTGCCAGCAGCCCCGGGAGCACTAATGAAAAACTGTTTTTT. Residues: CASSPGSTNEKLFF.

On this clonotype itself: This probably arose from a read error, given a far larger clone one base away. The chain uses TRBV6-2 or TRBV6-3 and TRBJ2-7; 8 nucleotides line up with TRBD2. With V trimmed by 0 bases and J by 7 bases, 8 bases remained unmatched. The germline V gene encodes CDR1 MNHEY and CDR2 SVGEGT. The CDR3 loop spans 15 amino acids. The CDR3 DNA sequence: TGTGCCAGCAGTTACTCGTCGGGGGGGCGTAATGAGCAGTACTTC. Amino acid sequence: CASSYSSGGRNEQYF.

This clonotype was seen repeatedly, ten times or more. CDR3 DNA: TGTGCCAGCAGCACCCAGACAGGGGGCGCCTATGGCTACACCTTC. It codes for CASSTQTGGAYGYTF. This sequence joins TRBV11-2 and TRBJ1-2; TRBD1 matches at 10 bases. The CDR3 consists of 15 residues. Germline loops: CDR1 SGHAT, CDR2 FQNNGV. V gave up 5 bases and J gave up 4 bases; unmatched junction bases: 7.

There are many counts of this clonotype. The rearrangement joins TRBV5-1 to TRBJ2-7; D is possibly TRBD2 (5 bases). The CDR3 is 14 amino acids. CDR1 is SGHRS and CDR2 is YFSETQ in the germline V gene. Trimming removed 3 bases from V and 2 bases from J, with 12 bases in between. The CDR3 region has the DNA TGCGCCAGCAGCTCCGAGGGCCTTACCTACGAGCAGTACTTC. The encoded protein is CASSSEGLTYEQYF. The variable domain in full, completed from reference TRBV5-1 and TRBJ2-7, reads KAGVTQTPRYLIKTRGQQVTLSCSPISGHRSVSWYQQTPGQGLQFLFEYFSETQRNKGNFPGRFSGRQFSNSRSEMNVSTLELGDSALYLCASSSEGLTYEQYFGPGTRLTVT.

This clonotype was seen a handful of times. A read error may produce the germline difference seen at one junction end. V and J are TRBV3-1 and TRBJ2-3, with D tentatively TRBD2 (5 bases). CDR3 size: 13 residues. Germline-derived CDR1 and CDR2 are LGHDT and YNNKEL (reference sequence). DNA for the CDR3: TGTGCCAGCGGCCAAGATAATCTAGCCGCACGGTATTTT. It codes for CASGQDNLAARYF.

This clonotype was seen many times. The V gene is TRBV18, the J gene TRBJ2-7; the D gene could be TRBD1 or TRBD2 (6 bases each). The V and J ends lost 5 bases and 4 bases respectively, with 15 bases between them. Germline CDR1 and CDR2: KGHSH and LQKENI. CDR3 length: 14 amino acids. The CDR3 region is CASSVGGIGYEQYF. The DNA of the CDR3 is TGTGCCAGCTCAGTAGGGGGGATCGGGTACGAGCAGTACTTC.

This clonotype came up many times. The J gene is TRBJ1-2, the V gene TRBV6-1; weak D call: TRBD1 (6 bases). CDR3 size: 13 residues. Germline V CDR1 and CDR2: MNHNS, SASEGT. Trimming took off 6 bases at V and 4 bases at J, with 12 bases between the two ends. CDR3 sequence reads: CASRPTGIYGYTF. In nucleotides, the CDR3 is TGTGCCAGCAGACCTACAGGGATCTATGGCTACACCTTC.

The chain couples TRBV3-1 to TRBJ1-1, with D perhaps TRBD1 (6 bases). The CDR3 length is 14 residues. V was shortened by 5 bases and J by 8 bases, with 18 bases between the two germline ends. The germline CDR1 and CDR2 sequences are LGHDT and YNNKEL (reference sequence). CDR3 residues: CASSIDPLDREAFF. The DNA of the CDR3 is TGTGCCAGCAGCATCGACCCATTGGACAGAGAAGCTTTCTTT.

Many counts were recorded for this clonotype. This chain uses TRBV12-3 or TRBV12-4 with TRBJ1-5, with unresolved D. CDR3 length equals 14 residues. With 8 bases removed from V and 3 bases from J, the gap between germline ends came to 14 bases. CDR3 nucleotides: TGTGCCAGCTCCGAGGCTGGGTTCAATCAGCCCCAGCATTTT. It codes for CASSEAGFNQPQHF.

This clonotype showed up many times. The chain has TRBV27 and TRBJ1-2; D unclear. The CDR3 covers 12 residues. Germline CDR1 is MNHEY and CDR2 is SMNVEV (reference sequence). Trimming removed 6 bases at V and 8 bases at J, with 13 bases between. The CDR3 bases are TGTGCCAGCAGCCTCCGGGGAGACGGCTACACCTTC. As protein: CASSLRGDGYTF.

Many counts were recorded for this clonotype. The chain is built from TRBV20-1 and TRBJ2-5; a possible D gene is TRBD2 (7 bases). Germline assignment: CDR1 DFQATT and CDR2 SNEGSKA (reference sequence). Trimming took 6 bases from V and 1 from J, leaving 21 bases between them. The length of the CDR3 is 16 residues. CDR3 sequence reads: CSAPPPWAGAQETQYF. CDR3 bases: TGCAGTGCACCCCCCCCGTGGGCGGGGGCCCAAGAGACCCAGTACTTC.

The J gene is TRBJ2-7, the V gene TRBV7-9; D not resolved. Germline assignment: CDR1 SEHNR and CDR2 FQNEAQ (reference sequence). V was shortened by 5 bases and J by 1 base, with 18 bases between the two germline ends. This CDR3 has 16 residues. CDR3: CASSTQTARPSYEQYF. The CDR3 DNA reads as TGTGCCAGCAGCACCCAAACGGCCAGACCGTCCTACGAGCAGTACTTC. Full variable domain (remainder filled in from reference TRBV7-9 and TRBJ2-7): DTGVSQNPRHKITKRGQNVTFRCDPISEHNRLYWYRQTLGQGPEFLTYFQNEAQLEKSRLLSDRFSAERPKGSFSTLEIQRTEQGDSAMYLCASSTQTARPSYEQYFGPGTRLTVT.

This clonotype was counted many times. The J gene is TRBJ1-2, the V gene TRBV5-8; D ambiguous. This CDR3 has 12 amino acids. V shed 2 bases and J shed 8 bases, with 10 bases lying between them. Germline assignment: CDR1 SGHTS and CDR2 YDEGEE. Here the CDR3 DNA reads TGTGCCAGCAGCTTCTGGACGGGCGGCTACACCTTC. This gives the protein CASSFWTGGYTF.

The chain has TRBV25-1 and TRBJ2-1; the D gene is possibly TRBD2 (7 bases). CDR3 size: 14 residues. The germline CDR1 and CDR2 sequences are MGHDK and SYGVNS. Trimming removed 7 bases at V and 4 bases at J, with 14 bases between. Here the CDR3 DNA reads TGTGCCAGCACCCCCCGGGGGGCGTACAATGAGCAGTTCTTC. This translates into CASTPRGAYNEQFF.

The rearrangement links TRBV4-1 to TRBJ2-5; tentative D call: TRBD1 (5 bases). Per the germline V gene, CDR1 is MGHRA and CDR2 is YSYEKL. V lost 3 bases, J lost 3 bases, and 11 bases lay in between. CDR3 size: 14 residues. Here the CDR3 reads CASSQGSGKETQYF. The CDR3 DNA reads as TGCGCCAGCAGCCAGGGTTCAGGGAAAGAGACCCAGTACTTC.

The CDR3 reads CATSEAGVHEQFF. The CDR3 DNA reads as TGTGCCACCAGTGAGGCCGGAGTCCATGAGCAGTTCTTC. The V gene is TRBV24-1, the J gene TRBJ2-1, with unresolved D. This CDR3 contains 13 residues. The V end was cut by 4 bases, the J end by 8 bases, with 11 bases between. Germline loops: CDR1 KGHDR, CDR2 SFDVKD.

This clonotype has a count of ten or more. The chain combines TRBV6-2 or TRBV6-3 with TRBJ2-7; D may be TRBD1 or TRBD2 (7 bases each). Trimming stripped 4 bases from V and 0 bases from J, with 13 bases between. The CDR3 spans 15 residues. Germline V gives CDR1 MNHEY, CDR2 SVGEGT. The CDR3 loop reads CASSSGEGASYEQYF. CDR3 nucleotide sequence: TGTGCCAGCAGTTCCGGGGAGGGGGCCTCCTACGAGCAGTACTTC.

This chain joins TRBV6-1 and TRBJ2-3; D is unresolved. With 3 bases removed from V and 4 bases from J, the gap between germline ends came to 8 bases. Germline CDR1 MNHNS, CDR2 SASEGT. The CDR3 spans 13 residues. CDR3 nucleotides: TGTGCCAGCAGTGATGCCCATGCAGATACGCAGTATTTT. It specifies CASSDAHADTQYF.